A selection of T cell receptor beta chains follows, all from one sample in a study of OX40 agonist ivuxolimab in advanced cancers. Assay: immunoSEQ multiplex PCR; the TCRdb copy retains only in-frame clones and omits some. The sample lists roughly 87,000 clones, roughly 89% occurring once. The sequencing used CD4+ or CD8+ T cells sorted from blood, collected in a trial of the OX40 agonist ivuxolimab. Receptor source: an adult with an advanced solid tumor such as melanoma, head and neck, liver or kidney cancer. Both conserved end residues are part of each CDR3. Fields, in order: clone size, J gene, D gene, V gene, CDR3 protein, CDR3 DNA. A D gene is named only where the DNA matches it firmly. Not every row has a clone size; where given, it reads once, few, many or a size class.

.	TRBJ1-1	TRBD1	TRBV15	CATSRGTGQGLAFF	TGTGCCACCAGCAGGGGCACGGGACAGGGGTTAGCTTTCTTT
.	TRBJ1-1	.	TRBV5-1	CASSPAWTANTEAFF	TGCGCCAGCAGCCCCGCCTGGACAGCGAACACTGAAGCTTTCTTT
.	TRBJ2-7	TRBD1	TRBV6-6	CASSYDRGIDEQYF	TGTGCCAGCAGTTACGACAGGGGGATTGACGAGCAGTACTTC
once	TRBJ2-5	.	TRBV6-5	CASQSPEQETQYF	TGTGCCAGCCAAAGTCCAGAGCAAGAGACCCAGTACTTC
.	TRBJ2-5	TRBD2	TRBV4-1	CASSQEDLLLAGETQYF	TGCGCCAGCAGCCAAGAAGATTTGTTACTAGCGGGAGAGACCCAGTACTTC
.	TRBJ1-2	TRBD1	TRBV29-1	CSVGSPGQGAVIYGYTF	TGCAGCGTCGGTAGTCCGGGACAGGGGGCGGTCATCTATGGCTACACCTTC
once	TRBJ2-1	TRBD2	TRBV14	CASSQAGGRGNEQFF	TGTGCCAGCAGCCAGGCGGGAGGAAGAGGCAATGAGCAGTTCTTC
.	TRBJ2-3	.	TRBV12-5	CASGLGQGVDTQYF	TGTGCTAGTGGTTTGGGGCAGGGCGTGGATACGCAGTATTTT
.	TRBJ1-1	.	TRBV9	CASSAVVGRNTEAFF	TGTGCCAGCAGCGCCGTCGTGGGAAGGAACACTGAAGCTTTCTTT
.	TRBJ1-1	TRBD1	TRBV4-1	CASSQVKGALNTEAFF	TGCGCCAGCAGCCAAGTAAAGGGGGCTCTGAACACTGAAGCTTTCTTT
.	TRBJ1-2	.	TRBV28	CASSLTGAYGYTF	TGTGCCAGCAGTTTGACGGGGGCCTATGGCTACACCTTC
.	TRBJ1-1	.	TRBV11-2	CASSLGIEAFF	TGTGCCAGCAGCTTAGGGATTGAAGCTTTCTTT
.	TRBJ2-3	.	TRBV19	CASSRGFGLSHPVTQYF	TGTGCCAGTAGTAGAGGGTTTGGCCTCTCCCACCCCGTTACGCAGTATTTT
.	TRBJ1-5	.	TRBV28	CASSRSINQPQHF	TGTGCCAGCAGTCGCAGTATTAATCAGCCCCAGCATTTT
.	TRBJ1-3	.	TRBV2	CASSETGGTIYF	TGTGCCAGCAGTGAGACCGGTGGTACCATATATTTT
.	TRBJ2-1	TRBD2	TRBV10-3	CAISDAGAYNEQFF	TGTGCCATCAGTGATGCGGGGGCCTACAATGAGCAGTTCTTC
.	TRBJ1-5	.	TRBV14	CASSQGGFQPQHF	TGTGCCAGCAGCCAAGGCGGGTTTCAGCCCCAGCATTTT
.	TRBJ1-5	TRBD1	TRBV4-1	CASSSGGEGPQHF	TGCGCCAGCAGCTCAGGGGGCGAAGGGCCCCAGCATTTT
.	TRBJ2-1	TRBD2	TRBV5-1	CASSLGGRAVNEQFF	TGCGCCAGCAGTTTGGGCGGGAGGGCCGTCAATGAGCAGTTCTTC
.	TRBJ1-2	TRBD1	TRBV6-5	CASSYSTGDYGYTF	TGTGCCAGCAGTTACTCGACAGGGGACTATGGCTACACCTTC
.	TRBJ2-7	.	TRBV30	CAWSGPWYYEQYF	TGTGCCTGGAGTGGGCCATGGTACTACGAGCAGTACTTC
.	TRBJ2-7	.	TRBV6-6	CASSPTGVSPYEQYF	TGTGCCAGCAGCCCCACGGGCGTATCACCCTACGAGCAGTACTTC
.	TRBJ1-2	.	TRBV25-1	CASSDRGIPYGYTF	TGTGCCAGCAGTGATCGGGGAATCCCCTATGGCTACACCTTC
.	TRBJ2-1	TRBD2	TRBV7-3	CASSFPSGEFTNNEQFF	TGTGCCAGCAGCTTCCCTAGCGGGGAGTTTACTAACAATGAGCAGTTCTTC
.	TRBJ1-5	.	TRBV30	CAWSRGRNQPQHF	TGTGCCTGGAGCAGGGGAAGGAATCAGCCCCAGCATTTT
.	TRBJ2-1	.	TRBV6-5	CASSYSKYGSNEQFF	TGTGCCAGCAGTTACTCGAAATACGGGAGCAATGAGCAGTTCTTC
.	TRBJ1-1	.	TRBV6-6	CASSYSFLMNTEAFF	TGTGCCAGCAGTTACTCGTTCCTCATGAACACTGAAGCTTTCTTT
.	TRBJ2-1	.	TRBV5-1	CASARTENYNEQFF	TGCGCCAGCGCCCGGACTGAGAACTACAATGAGCAGTTCTTC
.	TRBJ2-7	.	TRBV7-9	CASSFGFYEQYF	TGTGCCAGCAGCTTTGGGTTCTACGAGCAGTACTTC
.	TRBJ1-1	.	TRBV4-3	CASSQVRGGVTEAFF	TGCGCCAGCAGCCAAGTTCGGGGAGGAGTCACTGAAGCTTTCTTT
.	TRBJ2-7	.	TRBV28	CASSRRDSYEQYF	TGTGCCAGCAGTAGAAGGGATTCCTACGAGCAGTACTTC
.	TRBJ2-1	.	TRBV2	CASSGGDGSYNEQFF	TGTGCCAGCAGTGGGGGCGACGGTAGCTACAATGAGCAGTTCTTC
once	TRBJ2-1	TRBD2	TRBV9	CASSVGPPLAGGPNEQFF	TGTGCCAGCAGCGTAGGCCCCCCACTAGCGGGGGGGCCGAATGAGCAGTTCTTC
.	TRBJ1-1	TRBD1	TRBV15	CATSRGGDRIGTEAFF	TGTGCCACCAGCAGAGGTGGGGACAGGATCGGTACTGAAGCTTTCTTT
.	TRBJ2-5	.	TRBV7-9	CASSSPFVETQYF	TGTGCCAGCAGCTCCCCGTTCGTCGAGACCCAGTACTTC
.	TRBJ2-3	.	TRBV27	CASSLWPKPYSTDTQYF	TGTGCCAGCAGTTTATGGCCCAAACCATACTCCACAGATACGCAGTATTTT
.	TRBJ2-7	.	TRBV28	CASSPDGLSYEQYF	TGTGCCAGCAGCCCCGACGGACTCTCCTACGAGCAGTACTTC
.	TRBJ1-2	.	TRBV6-6	CASSYSKGRVYGYTF	TGTGCCAGCAGTTACTCGAAGGGGCGGGTATATGGCTACACCTTC
once	TRBJ2-6	.	TRBV28	CASYRSGANVLTF	TGTGCCAGCTACAGAAGCGGGGCCAACGTCCTGACTTTC
.	TRBJ1-1	.	TRBV7-9	CASRSDNQLENTEAFF	TGTGCCAGCAGGAGTGACAACCAACTAGAGAACACTGAAGCTTTCTTT
.	TRBJ2-1	TRBD2	TRBV6-1	CASSVAGGNYNEQFF	TGTGCCAGCAGTGTAGCGGGGGGGAACTACAATGAGCAGTTCTTC
.	TRBJ1-1	.	TRBV30	CAWSGSQYMNTEAFF	TGTGCCTGGAGTGGTTCTCAGTACATGAACACTGAAGCTTTCTTT
.	TRBJ1-2	.	TRBV28	CASSLRTVYGYTF	TGTGCCAGCAGTTTACGGACAGTCTATGGCTACACCTTC
.	TRBJ1-2	.	TRBV6-5	CASSYGAFYGYTF	TGTGCCAGCAGTTACGGGGCCTTCTATGGCTACACCTTC
.	TRBJ1-5	.	TRBV28	CASSPDSGGQPQHF	TGTGCCAGCAGCCCGGACAGCGGGGGTCAGCCCCAGCATTTT
.	TRBJ1-3	TRBD1	TRBV9	CASSVADRASSGNTIYF	TGTGCCAGCAGCGTGGCGGACAGGGCCTCCTCTGGAAACACCATATATTTT
.	TRBJ1-2	.	TRBV5-6	CASSLELLYGYTF	TGTGCCAGCAGCTTGGAACTATTATATGGCTACACCTTC
.	TRBJ2-1	.	TRBV6-6	CASSLTFALGNEQFF	TGTGCCAGCAGCCTGACTTTCGCACTCGGCAATGAGCAGTTCTTC
.	TRBJ2-3	TRBD2	TRBV28	CASSFPPGGRADVADTQYF	TGTGCCAGCAGTTTCCCGCCCGGCGGGAGGGCCGATGTCGCAGATACGCAGTATTTT
.	TRBJ2-4	.	TRBV28	CASSSYLTVAKNIQYF	TGTGCCAGCAGTTCTTATCTGACGGTAGCCAAAAACATTCAGTACTTC
.	TRBJ2-1	TRBD2	TRBV14	CASSLTSSSEQFF	TGTGCCAGCAGCCTGACTAGCAGTAGTGAGCAGTTCTTC
.	TRBJ2-1	.	TRBV6-1	CASMGRPYNEQFF	TGTGCCAGCATGGGACGGCCCTACAATGAGCAGTTCTTC
.	TRBJ1-5	.	TRBV13	CASSLGPQPQHF	TGTGCCAGCAGCCTCGGACCTCAGCCCCAGCATTTT
.	TRBJ2-7	.	TRBV20-1	CSARLPPEQYF	TGCAGTGCTAGACTGCCCCCCGAGCAGTACTTC
.	TRBJ1-5	.	TRBV28	CASSFFQSNQPQHF	TGTGCCAGCAGTTTTTTCCAGAGCAATCAGCCCCAGCATTTT
.	TRBJ2-1	TRBD2	TRBV7-9	CASSPTLGLADYNEQFF	TGTGCCAGCAGCCCAACCCTCGGACTAGCGGATTACAATGAGCAGTTCTTC
.	TRBJ2-5	.	TRBV27	CASSFPYEYF	TGTGCCAGCAGTTTCCCTTATGAGTACTTC
.	TRBJ2-1	.	TRBV9	CASSVNVWVSSYNEQFF	TGTGCCAGCAGCGTAAACGTATGGGTTAGCTCCTACAATGAGCAGTTCTTC
.	TRBJ2-2	.	TRBV6-1	CASTDHTGELFF	TGTGCCAGCACTGATCACACCGGGGAGCTGTTTTTT
once	TRBJ2-5	.	TRBV18	CASSPQGWETQYF	TGTGCCAGCTCACCTCAGGGTTGGGAGACCCAGTACTTC